This record covers a single TCR beta chain. V gave up 7 bases and J gave up 6 bases, with 15 bases separating them. The V gene's germline CDR1 is MDHEN and CDR2 SYDVKM. The CDR3 sequence is 13 residues long. The data originate from a study of blood T cell repertoires in COVID-19. Study context: The United States, Italy and Spain were the sources of the acute and convalescent COVID-19 samples. T cells, B-cell-depleted T cells, or PBMCs supplied cDNA or gDNA.

Methods used by the authors: Estimated nucleated cell counts came from reference gene primer amplification. Using immunoSEQ multiplex PCR, the repertoire was profiled, and TCRdb retains in-frame clones only, with some absent. That table is the source of V, J and clone size, and D and trimming were worked out from the DNA. The data hold 110,000 to 150,000 clones, with over 70% observed a single time. The sample taken for sequencing was peripheral blood. The chain combines TRBV28 with TRBJ2-5; TRBD2 might be the D (5 bases). This receptor was identified in a man over 45 with active or convalescent COVID-19. The CDR3 here is CASTPEAGQTQYF. Here the CDR3 DNA reads TGTGCCAGCACCCCTGAGGCGGGCCAGACCCAGTACTTC.